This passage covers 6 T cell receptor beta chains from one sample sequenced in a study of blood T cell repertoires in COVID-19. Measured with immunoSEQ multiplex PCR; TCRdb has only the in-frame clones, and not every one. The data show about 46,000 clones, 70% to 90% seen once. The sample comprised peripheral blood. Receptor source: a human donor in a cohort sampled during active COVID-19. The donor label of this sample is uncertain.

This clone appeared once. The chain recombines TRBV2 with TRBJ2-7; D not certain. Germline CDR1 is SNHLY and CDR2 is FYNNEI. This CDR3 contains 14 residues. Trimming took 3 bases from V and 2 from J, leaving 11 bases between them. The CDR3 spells CASSEVPGAYEQYF. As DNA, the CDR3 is TGTGCCAGCAGTGAGGTCCCAGGTGCCTACGAGCAGTACTTC.

The CDR3, as DNA: TGCGCCAGCAGCTTGGGGGACAGGGGCCGTCCCTACGAGCAGTACTTC. Residues: CASSLGDRGRPYEQYF. This sequence joins TRBV5-1 and TRBJ2-7; TRBD1 aligns across 10 bases. Germline CDR1 is SGHRS and CDR2 is YFSETQ. V shed 0 bases, J shed 2 bases, and the junction held 5 bases outside the gene matches. The CDR3 contains 16 residues.

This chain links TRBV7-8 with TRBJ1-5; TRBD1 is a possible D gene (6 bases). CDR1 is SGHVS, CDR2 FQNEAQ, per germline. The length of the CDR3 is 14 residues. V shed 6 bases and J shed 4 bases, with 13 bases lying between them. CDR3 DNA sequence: TGTGCCAGCAGTTACGGACAGCCAAATCAGCCCCAGCATTTT. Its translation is CASSYGQPNQPQHF. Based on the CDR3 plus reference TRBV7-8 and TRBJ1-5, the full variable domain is GAGVSQSPRYKVAKRGQDVALRCDPISGHVSLFWYQQALGQGPEFLTYFQNEAQLDKSGLPSDRFFAERPEGSVSTLKIQRTQQEDSAVYLCASSYGQPNQPQHFGDGTRLSIL.

Here the CDR3 DNA reads TGTGCCAGCAGCCTGACAGGGGCGCGGGAGCCCCAGCATTTT. Translation gives CASSLTGAREPQHF. J is TRBJ1-5 and V is TRBV5-5; TRBD1 agrees at 8 bases. Looked up from germline, CDR1 is SGHKS and CDR2 is YYEKEE (reference sequence). The CDR3 loop spans 14 amino acids. Trimming removed 4 bases from V and 8 bases from J; junction bases left unmatched: 8.

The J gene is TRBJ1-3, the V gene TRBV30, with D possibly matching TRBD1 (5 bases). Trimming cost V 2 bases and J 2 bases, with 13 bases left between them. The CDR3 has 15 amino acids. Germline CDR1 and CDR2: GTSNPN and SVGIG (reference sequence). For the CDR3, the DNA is TGTGCCTGGAGTATTTCTGGCAGGGCTGGAAACACCATATATTTT. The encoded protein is CAWSISGRAGNTIYF.

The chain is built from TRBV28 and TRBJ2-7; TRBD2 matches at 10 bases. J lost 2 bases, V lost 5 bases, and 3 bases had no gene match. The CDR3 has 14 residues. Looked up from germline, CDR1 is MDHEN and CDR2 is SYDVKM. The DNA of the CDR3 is TGTGCCAGCAGTCGGACTAGCGGTGCCTACGAGCAGTACTTC. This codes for CASSRTSGAYEQYF.